The present entry profiles one T cell receptor beta chain with its context. The CDR3 consists of 14 residues. Trimming at V came to 4 bases and at J to 4 bases, leaving 6 bases not matched to a gene. From germline, CDR1 is MGHRA and CDR2 YSYEKL. These data come from a study of T cell responses to AZD1222 COVID-19 vaccine. TCRdb's copy holds only in-frame clones and misses some; the assay was immunoSEQ multiplex PCR. The sample includes 100,000 to 120,000 clones, 88% of them seen just once. The sequencing used peripheral blood, collected on day 0 of AZD1222 vaccination. This chain uses TRBV4-1 with TRBJ1-2, with TRBD1 identical over 7 bases. The clonotype was recovered from an adult in good health. The CDR3 bases are TGCGCCAGCAGCCCCGGGGACAGTTTCTATGGCTACACCTTC. Translated, it gives CASSPGDSFYGYTF.